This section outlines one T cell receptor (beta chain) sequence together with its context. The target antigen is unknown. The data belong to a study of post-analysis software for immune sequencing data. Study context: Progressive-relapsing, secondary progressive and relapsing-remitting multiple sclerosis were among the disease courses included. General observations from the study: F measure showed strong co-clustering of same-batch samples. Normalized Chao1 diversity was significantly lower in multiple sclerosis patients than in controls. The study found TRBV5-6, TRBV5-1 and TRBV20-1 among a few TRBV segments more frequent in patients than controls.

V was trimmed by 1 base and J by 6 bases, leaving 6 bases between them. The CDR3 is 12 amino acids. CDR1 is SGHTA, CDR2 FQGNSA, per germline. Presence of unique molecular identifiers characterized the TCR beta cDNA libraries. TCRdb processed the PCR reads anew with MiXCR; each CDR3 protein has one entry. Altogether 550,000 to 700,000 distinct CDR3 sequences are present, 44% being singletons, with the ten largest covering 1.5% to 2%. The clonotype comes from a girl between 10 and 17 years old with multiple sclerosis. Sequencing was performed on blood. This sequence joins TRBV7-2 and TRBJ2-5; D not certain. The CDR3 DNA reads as TGTGCCAGCAGCTTAGTGGGGAAGACCCAGTACTTC. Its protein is CASSLVGKTQYF.